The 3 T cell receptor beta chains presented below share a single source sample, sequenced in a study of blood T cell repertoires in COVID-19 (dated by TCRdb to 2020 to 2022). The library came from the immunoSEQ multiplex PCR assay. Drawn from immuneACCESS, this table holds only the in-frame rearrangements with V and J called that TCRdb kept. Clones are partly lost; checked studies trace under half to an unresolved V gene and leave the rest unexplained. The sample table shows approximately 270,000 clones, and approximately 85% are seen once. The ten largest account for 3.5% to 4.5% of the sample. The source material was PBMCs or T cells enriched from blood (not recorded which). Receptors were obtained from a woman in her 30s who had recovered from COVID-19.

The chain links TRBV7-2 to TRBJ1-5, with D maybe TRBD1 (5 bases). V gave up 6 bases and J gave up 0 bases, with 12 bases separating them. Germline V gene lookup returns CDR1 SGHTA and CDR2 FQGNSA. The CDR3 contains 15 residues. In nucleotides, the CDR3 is TGTGCCAGCAGGGAGGGACCGTATAGCAATCAGCCCCAGCATTTT. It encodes CASREGPYSNQPQHF. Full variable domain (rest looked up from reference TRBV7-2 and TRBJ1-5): GAGVSQSPSNKVTEKGKDVELRCDPISGHTALYWYRQSLGQGLEFLIYFQGNSAPDKSGLPSDRFSAERTGGSVSTLTIQRTQQEDSAVYLCASREGPYSNQPQHFGDGTRLSIL.

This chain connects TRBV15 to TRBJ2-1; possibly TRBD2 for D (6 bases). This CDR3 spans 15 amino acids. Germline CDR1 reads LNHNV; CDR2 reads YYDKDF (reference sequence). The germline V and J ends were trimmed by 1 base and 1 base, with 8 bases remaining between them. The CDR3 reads CATSRGRESYNEQFF. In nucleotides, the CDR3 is TGTGCCACCAGCAGAGGGCGGGAATCCTACAATGAGCAGTTCTTC.

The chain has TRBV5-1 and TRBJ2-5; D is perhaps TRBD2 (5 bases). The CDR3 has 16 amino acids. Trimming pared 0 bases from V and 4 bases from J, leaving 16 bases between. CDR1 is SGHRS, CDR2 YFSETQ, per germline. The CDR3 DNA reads TGCGCCAGCAGCTTGGGAGTCGGGGAGAAAGGAGAGACCCAGTACTTC. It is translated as CASSLGVGEKGETQYF.